This TCR beta chain was sequenced for a study of shared clonotypes between healthy human individuals. Study findings and constraints: Clonotypes which were not shared had lower generation probabilities than clonotypes that all four donors shared.

The germline V gene encodes CDR1 SQVTM and CDR2 ANQGSEA. Trimming took off 3 bases at V and 2 bases at J, with 20 bases between the two ends. CDR3 length equals 17 residues. The method was immunoSEQ multiplex PCR; TCRdb's version includes in-frame clones alone and lacks a portion of them. This table has 1,500,000 or so clones, roughly 96% appearing once. Notes on this clone: Its antigen is as yet unknown.

The receptor was isolated from a man younger than 40 in good health. The rearrangement joins TRBV29-1 to TRBJ2-1; D assignment may be TRBD1 or TRBD2 (5 bases each). What was sequenced was naive CD4+ T cells sorted from blood. As for subset: CD45RA+ positively selected. In DNA form, the CDR3 reads TGCAGCGTTGAGGGGGTTGGGGCCTCCTCTCCCTACAATGAGCAGTTCTTC. This codes for CSVEGVGASSPYNEQFF.